The 17 T cell receptor beta chains below were found in one sample sequenced in a study of T-cell memory formation after mild COVID-19. TCRdb analysed the 5' RACE reads with MiXCR anew, one entry per CDR3 protein. The profile shows hundreds of thousands of distinct CDR3 sequences, approximately 15% of them singletons. Material for sequencing was PBMCs or a T cell subset sorted from them (not recorded which). The receptors were sampled from an adult woman who had mild COVID-19 (a few samples of this study predate the infection). Cell type and time point are not known.

This clonotype was counted many times. The CDR3 sequence is CASSLFGDKRLNEQFF. CDR3 nucleotide sequence: TGTGCCAGCAGTTTATTCGGGGACAAGAGGTTGAATGAGCAGTTCTTC. The chain carries TRBV12-3 or TRBV12-4 and TRBJ2-1; the D gene is possibly TRBD1 (6 bases). This CDR3 contains 16 residues. Trimming left V 2 bases short and J 7 bases short, with 18 bases between.

This clonotype was seen once. This chain connects TRBV4-1 to TRBJ1-1; D remains unclear. The CDR3 runs 14 residues. The germline V and J ends were trimmed by 1 base and 2 bases, with 8 bases remaining between them. Germline-derived CDR1 and CDR2 are MGHRA and YSYEKL. The CDR3 here is CASSQVIRNTEAFF. The CDR3 DNA sequence: TGCGCCAGCAGCCAAGTTATCCGAAACACTGAAGCTTTCTTT.

The chain carries TRBV30 and TRBJ2-5, with TRBD2 identical over 7 bases. Germline V lookup: CDR1 GTSNPN, CDR2 SVGIG (reference sequence). With V trimmed by 2 bases and J by 7 bases, 10 bases remained unmatched. The CDR3 is 14 residues long. The CDR3 is CAWSLRGWGGTQYF. The CDR3 coding sequence is TGTGCCTGGAGTCTCCGAGGTTGGGGGGGGACCCAGTACTTC.

The rearrangement links TRBV20-1 to TRBJ1-1, with D maybe TRBD1 (5 bases). CDR1 and CDR2 (germline): DFQATT, SNEGSKA (reference sequence). There are 13 residues in the CDR3. Trimming took 5 bases from V and 1 from J, leaving 11 bases between them. CDR3 residues: CSAGGPTNTEAFF. CDR3 sequence (DNA): TGCAGTGCTGGGGGACCGACGAACACTGAAGCTTTCTTT.

The chain joins TRBV6-5 to TRBJ2-5; D is undetermined. The CDR3 has 14 residues. The V gene's germline CDR1 is MNHEY and CDR2 SVGAGI. V lost 5 bases and J 5 bases, leaving 15 bases between the germline ends. Here the CDR3 DNA reads TGTGCCAGCAGTCGGACCCCTTTGAGGGAGACCCAGTACTTC. Its translation is CASSRTPLRETQYF.

The chain uses TRBV5-1 and TRBJ1-1; unclear D gene. CDR3 length: 15 residues. Per the germline V gene, CDR1 is SGHRS and CDR2 is YFSETQ. The ends were cut back, 1 base at V and 6 bases at J, with 16 bases in the middle. In DNA form, the CDR3 reads TGCGCCAGCAGCTTGTGGGCCTCCAATGAGGCTGAAGCTTTCTTT. As protein: CASSLWASNEAEAFF. Full variable domain (remainder filled in from reference TRBV5-1 and TRBJ1-1): KAGVTQTPRYLIKTRGQQVTLSCSPISGHRSVSWYQQTPGQGLQFLFEYFSETQRNKGNFPGRFSGRQFSNSRSEMNVSTLELGDSALYLCASSLWASNEAEAFFGQGTRLTVV.

The chain combines TRBV20-1 with TRBJ2-1; no clear D. This CDR3 has 15 residues. Trimming took off 5 bases at V and 2 bases at J, with 16 bases between the two ends. Germline CDR1 is DFQATT and CDR2 is SNEGSKA (reference sequence). In DNA, the CDR3 is TGCAGTGCTCAAGCATTAAGGGCCCCCTACAATGAGCAGTTCTTC. Its protein is CSAQALRAPYNEQFF.

The chain recombines TRBV27 with TRBJ2-2; D is unresolved. V was pared by 2 bases and J by 5 bases, with 12 bases between. This CDR3 is 15 amino acids long. Looked up from germline, CDR1 is MNHEY and CDR2 is SMNVEV (reference sequence). CDR3 DNA: TGTGCCAGCAGTTTAGACTTCCCCTCGACCGGGGAGCTGTTTTTT. Translation: CASSLDFPSTGELFF.

As regards this clonotype: A read error is likely, as this CDR3 ends without the conserved phenylalanine or tryptophan. CDR3 region: CASSVEQGPGELFS. CDR3 bases: TGCGCCAGCAGCGTAGAACAGGGTCCCGGGGAGCTGTTTTCT. The J gene is TRBJ2-2, the V gene TRBV5-1, with D tentatively TRBD1 (6 bases). This CDR3 region has 14 residues. V was clipped by 4 bases and J by 6 bases, with 13 bases between them. Germline CDR1 is SGHRS and CDR2 is YFSETQ.

This sequence joins TRBV20-1 and TRBJ2-1; 11 nucleotides agree with TRBD2. The CDR3 has 14 residues. After removal of 7 bases from V and 8 bases from J, the junction contained 10 bases not matched to a gene. CDR1 and CDR2 from the germline V gene are DFQATT and SNEGSKA (reference sequence). CDR3 residues: CSGLLAGVKYEQFF. For the CDR3, the DNA is TGCAGTGGCTTACTAGCGGGAGTTAAGTATGAGCAGTTCTTC.

This clonotype has more than one count but fewer than ten. This chain joins TRBV12-3 or TRBV12-4 and TRBJ2-1; D is possibly TRBD2 (7 bases). This CDR3 has 15 amino acids. V lost 5 bases, J lost 5 bases, and 16 bases lay in between. CDR3 region: CASSRPDGGHNEQFF. CDR3 nucleotides: TGTGCCAGCAGTCGCCCGGACGGGGGGCACAATGAGCAGTTCTTC.

The V call is TRBV11-2, the J call TRBJ2-1; 9 bases are a match to TRBD2. V lost 5 bases, J lost 6 bases, and 11 bases stayed unmatched. CDR1 and CDR2 (germline): SGHAT, FQNNGV. The CDR3 contains 16 residues. The CDR3 protein is CASSPGRASGVNEQFF. The CDR3, as DNA: TGTGCCAGCAGCCCTGGTCGGGCTAGCGGGGTCAATGAGCAGTTCTTC. Together with reference TRBV11-2 and TRBJ2-1, the CDR3 gives the full variable domain: EAGVAQSPRYKIIEKRQSVAFWCNPISGHATLYWYQQILGQGPKLLIQFQNNGVVDDSQLPKDRFSAERLKGVDSTLKIQPAKLEDSAVYLCASSPGRASGVNEQFFGPGTRLTVL.

The table lists this clonotype with many counts. The rearrangement links TRBV29-1 to TRBJ2-4; TRBD1 or TRBD2 may be the D gene (5 bases each). The V end was cut by 4 bases, the J end by 12 bases, with 19 bases between. Germline loops: CDR1 SQVTM, CDR2 ANQGSEA. The CDR3 extends over 13 amino acids. As DNA, the CDR3 is TGCAGCGTTGCCGAGGGGACGGGGAGACATCAGTACTTC. The encoded protein is CSVAEGTGRHQYF.

The chain carries TRBV5-4 and TRBJ2-7; D not resolved. V was shortened by 4 bases and J by 6 bases, with 8 bases between the two germline ends. In germline, CDR1 is SGHNT, CDR2 YYREEE (reference sequence). This CDR3 has 11 residues. The CDR3 protein is CASSTRGEQYF. The CDR3 DNA follows: TGTGCCAGCAGCACCCGAGGCGAGCAGTACTTC.

The chain couples TRBV6-5 to TRBJ1-2; unclear D gene. V dropped 6 bases and J dropped 8 bases, with 25 bases sitting between them. The CDR3 extends over 16 amino acids. Germline V CDR1 and CDR2: MNHEY, SVGAGI. CDR3 region: CASSRTRPDKGPGYTF. The CDR3 region has the DNA TGTGCCAGCAGCCGTACCCGGCCCGATAAGGGCCCAGGCTACACCTTC.

This clonotype was recorded a few times. This chain uses TRBV4-3 with TRBJ2-7; perhaps TRBD1 as D (6 bases). The CDR3 is 17 residues long. Trimming pared 0 bases from V and 0 bases from J, leaving 15 bases between. Germline V gene data show CDR1 as LGHNA and CDR2 as YSLEER. The CDR3 sequence is CASSQDWDTQGSYEQYF. For the CDR3, the DNA is TGCGCCAGCAGCCAAGATTGGGACACCCAAGGCTCCTACGAGCAGTACTTC.

This clonotype was found a few times. This chain links TRBV29-1 with TRBJ1-2; D is perhaps TRBD1 (5 bases). This CDR3 region has 17 residues. Germline-derived CDR1 and CDR2 are SQVTM and ANQGSEA. Trimming pared 1 base from V and 1 base from J, leaving 19 bases between. CDR3 DNA sequence: TGCAGCGTTGAAGGCGGGGACCCCCGAACTCTTAACTATGGCTACACCTTC. Translation: CSVEGGDPRTLNYGYTF.